One sample yielded the 23 T cell receptor beta chains listed below, sequenced in a study of blood T cell repertoires in COVID-19. Assay used: immunoSEQ multiplex PCR; TCRdb lists only in-frame clones, some missing. The table lists tens of thousands of clones, roughly 88% of them singletons. The sample was peripheral blood. The receptors here all came from a man aged 45 to 65 with active COVID-19.

Only one count was recorded for this clone. DNA for the CDR3: TGTGCCAGCAGCTTCGGCAGGGGCTCTGAAAAACTGTTTTTT. This translates into CASSFGRGSEKLFF. The chain uses TRBV6-2 or TRBV6-3 and TRBJ1-4, with D tentatively TRBD1 (6 bases). There are 14 residues in the CDR3. V was trimmed by 6 bases and J by 7 bases, leaving 15 bases between them. Germline values: CDR1 MNHEY, CDR2 SVGEGT.

This clone showed up just once. This sequence joins TRBV30 and TRBJ2-1, with TRBD2 as a possible D gene (6 bases). The CDR3 loop spans 12 amino acids. Germline assignment: CDR1 GTSNPN and CDR2 SVGIG (reference sequence). V lost 5 bases and J lost 4, with 9 bases in between. The CDR3 bases are TGTGCCTGGGCCGGACTATACAATGAGCAGTTCTTC. It translates to CAWAGLYNEQFF.

The CDR3 spells CASKGPQAGNTIYF. The CDR3 DNA reads TGTGCCAGCAAGGGGCCGCAAGCTGGAAACACCATATATTTT. This chain links TRBV6-5 with TRBJ1-3; maybe TRBD1 (5 bases). CDR3 length equals 14 residues. From germline, CDR1 is MNHEY and CDR2 SVGAGI. The ends were cut back, 7 bases at V and 2 bases at J, with 12 bases in the middle.

V and J are TRBV4-3 and TRBJ2-2; possible D gene TRBD1, 5 bases. There are 17 residues in the CDR3. V lost 3 bases and J 5 bases, leaving 19 bases between the germline ends. Germline CDR1 reads LGHNA; CDR2 reads YSLEER. CDR3: CASSQEQVGFSTGELFF. The CDR3 nucleotides read TGCGCCAGCAGCCAGGAACAGGTTGGGTTTTCAACCGGGGAGCTGTTTTTT.

As for this clone: Relative to the germline gene, one junction end is altered; a read error may explain this. The rearrangement links TRBV7-7 to TRBJ2-2; TRBD2 matches 11 bases. This CDR3 spans 18 amino acids. Germline V gives CDR1 SSHAT, CDR2 FNYEAQ (reference sequence). Written as DNA, the CDR3 is TGTGCTAGCAGCCTCAGGGCGCTAGCGGGGGGTTTCGCCGGGGAGCTGTTTTTT. Its protein is CASSLRALAGGFAGELFF.

The rearrangement links TRBV4-1 to TRBJ2-6; a possible D gene is TRBD1 (6 bases). This CDR3 comprises 18 residues. The germline V gene encodes CDR1 MGHRA and CDR2 YSYEKL. The V end was cut by 0 bases, the J end by 0 bases, with 12 bases between. This CDR3 is CASSQDGQGYSGANVLTF. In nucleotides, the CDR3 is TGCGCCAGCAGCCAAGACGGGCAGGGGTACTCTGGGGCCAACGTCCTGACTTTC.

This chain links TRBV18 with TRBJ2-2; D possibly corresponds to TRBD2 (6 bases). Germline V CDR1 and CDR2: KGHSH, LQKENI. The CDR3 is 16 amino acids. Trimming shortened V by 0 bases and J by 4 bases, and 12 bases separated the two germline ends. The CDR3 region is CASSPPGRGITGELFF. CDR3 nucleotides: TGTGCCAGCTCACCACCCGGGCGGGGTATCACCGGGGAGCTGTTTTTT.

This chain joins TRBV3-1 (or the pseudogene TRBV3-2) and TRBJ1-2; 8 bases line up with TRBD1. CDR3 length equals 14 residues. The germline gives CDR1 LGHDT, CDR2 YNNKEL (reference sequence). V gave up 2 bases and J gave up 2 bases; unmatched junction bases: 1. Here the CDR3 reads CASSQWDRNYGYTF. The DNA of the CDR3 is TGTGCCAGCAGCCAATGGGACAGGAACTATGGCTACACCTTC.

This clone occurred once. The chain uses TRBV5-1 and TRBJ2-5, with TRBD2 matching 7 bases. V shed 4 bases, J shed 9 bases, and the junction held 12 bases outside the gene matches. The CDR3 length is 14 residues. Germline-derived CDR1 and CDR2 are SGHRS and YFSETQ. CDR3: CASSQKLGGTPQYF. The DNA of the CDR3 is TGCGCCAGCAGCCAGAAGCTCGGGGGGACCCCCCAGTACTTC.

The rearrangement joins TRBV29-1 to TRBJ2-3, with 7 bases fitting TRBD2. There are 14 residues in the CDR3. After removal of 7 bases from V and 0 bases from J, the junction contained 7 bases not matched to a gene. In germline, CDR1 is SQVTM, CDR2 ANQGSEA. In DNA form, the CDR3 reads TGCAGCGCTGCGACTAGCACTAGCACAGATACGCAGTATTTT. Its protein product is CSAATSTSTDTQYF.

The gene calls are TRBV7-8 and TRBJ1-1; the match to TRBD1 covers 7 bases. CDR1 is SGHVS, CDR2 FQNEAQ, per germline. Losses at the gene ends were 5 bases for V and 2 bases for J; bases not matched to a gene: 5. CDR3 length equals 14 residues. CDR3 in amino acids: CASSRGGINTEAFF. DNA of the CDR3: TGTGCCAGCAGCCGAGGGGGCATCAACACTGAAGCTTTCTTT.

This clone was detected a few times. The CDR3 sequence is CASSKRTSGTGELFF. As DNA, the CDR3 is TGCGCCAGCAGCAAGAGGACTAGCGGGACCGGGGAGCTGTTTTTT. This rearrangement joins TRBV5-1 to TRBJ2-2; 11 bases agree with TRBD2. CDR3 size: 15 residues. After removal of 4 bases from V and 5 bases from J, the junction contained 4 bases not matched to a gene. Looked up from germline, CDR1 is SGHRS and CDR2 is YFSETQ.

The J gene is TRBJ1-5, the V gene TRBV6-2 or TRBV6-3; D gene ambiguous. Germline CDR1 reads MNHEY; CDR2 reads SVGEGT. There are 16 residues in the CDR3. Trimming removed 5 bases at V and 1 base at J, with 15 bases between. For the CDR3, the DNA is TGTGCCAGCAGTAAAACGGGTCGAGGAAGCAATCAGCCCCAGCATTTT. Its translation: CASSKTGRGSNQPQHF.

This chain joins TRBV7-9 and TRBJ1-2, with 11 bases identical to TRBD1. This CDR3 has 18 amino acids. The V gene end was trimmed by 4 bases and the J gene end by 4 bases; junction bases not matched to a gene: 14. The germline CDR1 and CDR2 sequences are SEHNR and FQNEAQ (reference sequence). The CDR3 region has the DNA TGTGCCAGCAGCTCGGACAGGGGGCTCGAAAGTTGGCGCTATGGCTACACCTTC. This encodes CASSSDRGLESWRYGYTF. The whole variable domain, filled in from reference TRBV7-9 and TRBJ1-2, reads DTGVSQNPRHKITKRGQNVTFRCDPISEHNRLYWYRQTLGQGPEFLTYFQNEAQLEKSRLLSDRFSAERPKGSFSTLEIQRTEQGDSAMYLCASSSDRGLESWRYGYTFGSGTRLTVV.

The rearrangement uses TRBV20-1 and TRBJ1-1; no definite D call. The CDR3 consists of 13 residues. Germline lookup yields CDR1 DFQATT and CDR2 SNEGSKA (reference sequence). Between the trimmed V and J ends, which lost 3 bases and 5 bases, there was a span of 13 bases. The CDR3 sequence: CSASDDGVTEAFF. CDR3 nucleotide sequence: TGCAGTGCTAGTGACGACGGGGTGACTGAAGCTTTCTTT.

This clone was observed a few times. V is TRBV7-9 and J is TRBJ2-1; no clear D. Trimming pared 5 bases from V and 13 bases from J, leaving 15 bases between. Germline CDR1 and CDR2: SEHNR and FQNEAQ (reference sequence). The CDR3 runs 12 residues. The CDR3 coding sequence is TGTGCCAGCAGCCGACTCCGACTCCACCAGTTCTTC. Translation gives CASSRLRLHQFF.

This clone was observed a single time. The identical CDR3 is also encoded by other nucleotide sequences in the sample. The chain combines TRBV7-3 with TRBJ1-1, with TRBD1 matching 7 bases. Germline loops: CDR1 SGHTA, CDR2 FQGTGA. The CDR3 contains 14 residues. V lost 0 bases, J lost 4 bases, and 2 bases stayed unmatched. CDR3 protein: CASSLTAGGTEAFF. The CDR3 nucleotides read TGTGCCAGCAGCTTAACGGCAGGGGGCACTGAAGCTTTCTTT.

This rearrangement joins TRBV7-9 to TRBJ1-5; 8 bases map to TRBD1. With V trimmed by 5 bases and J by 2 bases, 8 bases remained unmatched. The CDR3 consists of 16 residues. The germline V gene has CDR1 SEHNR and CDR2 FQNEAQ (reference sequence). CDR3 sequence (DNA): TGTGCCAGCAGCCCGGACAGGGCGGAGGGCAATCAGCCCCAGCATTTT. Its translation is CASSPDRAEGNQPQHF.

A single count supports this clone. V and J are TRBV4-1 and TRBJ2-1; D gene unclear. The V end lost 6 bases, the J end lost 6 bases, and 6 bases lay between the germline ends. CDR3 size: 11 residues. Germline V gene data show CDR1 as MGHRA and CDR2 as YSYEKL. Here the CDR3 reads CASRSGNEQFF. The CDR3 DNA sequence: TGCGCCAGCAGATCGGGCAATGAGCAGTTCTTC.

The CDR3 sequence: CASKEGGRGQDYGYTF. The CDR3 bases are TGTGCCAGCAAGGAGGGGGGCCGGGGACAGGACTATGGCTACACCTTC. The gene calls are TRBV5-6 and TRBJ1-2; 8 bases fit TRBD1. V lost 6 bases to trimming and J lost 3 bases; unmatched junction nucleotides: 13. Germline V gene lookup returns CDR1 SGHDT and CDR2 YYEEEE. This CDR3 is built from 16 residues.

This sequence joins TRBV5-1 and TRBJ1-3; D unresolved. Germline V gene sequence: CDR1 SGHRS, CDR2 YFSETQ. V lost 6 bases and J lost 3, with 13 bases in between. The CDR3 sequence is 14 residues long. This CDR3 reads CASTLGSGGNTIYF. The CDR3 coding sequence is TGCGCCAGCACCCTGGGCTCAGGTGGAAACACCATATATTTT.

The gene calls are TRBV18 and TRBJ2-2; D is perhaps TRBD2 (5 bases). The CDR3 sequence is 14 residues long. Per germline, CDR1 KGHSH and CDR2 LQKENI. V dropped 5 bases and J dropped 5 bases, with 12 bases sitting between them. The CDR3 DNA reads TGTGCCAGCTCAGGAAACCCGGGGACCGGGGAGCTGTTTTTT. This translates into CASSGNPGTGELFF. The full variable domain, in which reference TRBV18 and TRBJ2-2 provide the parts outside the CDR3, is NAGVMQNPRHLVRRRGQEARLRCSPMKGHSHVYWYRQLPEEGLKFMVYLQKENIIDESGMPKERFSAEFPKEGPSILRIQQVVRGDSAAYFCASSGNPGTGELFFGEGSRLTVL.

The J gene is TRBJ1-1, the V gene TRBV3-1 (or the pseudogene TRBV3-2), with 11 bases that match TRBD1. Per the germline V gene, CDR1 is LGHDT and CDR2 is YNNKEL (reference sequence). The CDR3 extends over 15 amino acids. Trimming removed 3 bases from V and 4 bases from J; junction bases left unmatched: 4. Here the CDR3 reads CASSHHGTGGTEAFF. The CDR3 coding sequence is TGTGCCAGCAGCCACCACGGGACAGGGGGCACTGAAGCTTTCTTT.